This T cell receptor beta chain was identified in a study of T cells after yellow fever vaccination. General study findings and limits: Primary-vaccination clones mostly resurfaced post-booster (about 96% CD4, 75% to 90% CD8).

This CDR3 spans 20 amino acids. V was pared by 3 bases and J by 1 base, with 15 bases of the junction left unmatched. The V gene's germline CDR1 is MNHEY and CDR2 SMNVEV (reference sequence). This clonotype was seen a few times. Its matching antigen is unknown. Via MiXCR, TCRdb re-called the 5' RACE reads, giving one row per CDR3 protein. The top ten hold roughly a sixth of the sample, which has 400,000 to 450,000 distinct CDR3 sequences, approximately 18% seen once. The starting material was PBMCs, obtained before the yellow fever booster vaccination. The chain uses TRBV27 and TRBJ1-1; 12 bases fit TRBD1. This receptor was identified in a man between 18 and 29 years old who received the YFV17D yellow fever vaccine. The CDR3 sequence: CASSFWGTGGRGSENTEAFF. For the CDR3, the DNA is TGTGCCAGCAGTTTTTGGGGGACAGGGGGCCGTGGTTCCGAGAACACTGAAGCTTTCTTT.